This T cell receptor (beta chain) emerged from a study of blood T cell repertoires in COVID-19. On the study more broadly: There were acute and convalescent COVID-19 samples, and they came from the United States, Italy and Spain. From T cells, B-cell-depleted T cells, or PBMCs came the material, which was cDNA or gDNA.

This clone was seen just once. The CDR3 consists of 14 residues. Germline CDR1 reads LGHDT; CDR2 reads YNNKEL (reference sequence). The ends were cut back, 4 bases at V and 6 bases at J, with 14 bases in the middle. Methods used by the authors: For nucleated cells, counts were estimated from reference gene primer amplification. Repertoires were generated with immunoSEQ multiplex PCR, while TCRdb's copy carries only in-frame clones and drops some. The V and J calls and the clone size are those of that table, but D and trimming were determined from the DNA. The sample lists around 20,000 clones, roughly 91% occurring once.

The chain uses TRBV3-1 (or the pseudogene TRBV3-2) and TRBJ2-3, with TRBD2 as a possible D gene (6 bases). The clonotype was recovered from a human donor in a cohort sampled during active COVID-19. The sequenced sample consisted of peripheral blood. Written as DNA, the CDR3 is TGTGCCAGCAGCCTAACGACTAGGTCCGATACGCAGTATTTT. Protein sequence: CASSLTTRSDTQYF.